This T cell receptor beta chain originates from a study of cytomegalovirus exposure and HLA in healthy donors. This CDR3 spans 13 amino acids. Trimming removed 7 bases from V and 3 bases from J, with 12 bases in between. The germline V gene has CDR1 MNHNS and CDR2 SASEGT. This clone was observed a few times. The PCR employed 60 Vbeta primers together with 13 Jbeta primers. The repertoire was sequenced with immunoSEQ multiplex PCR; TCRdb's copy has only in-frame clones and lacks some. The data contain about 220,000 clones, more than 65% of them singletons. Sequenced sample: PBMCs. The source is a woman aged 25 to 45 in good health and CMV-seronegative. V is TRBV6-1 and J is TRBJ1-1; the D is unclear. The CDR3 DNA is TGTGCCAGCAAGAGGAATTACGACACTGAAGCTTTCTTT. Amino acid sequence: CASKRNYDTEAFF.